The 27 T cell receptor beta chains in this list originate from one sample, sequenced in a study of T cell responses to AZD1222 COVID-19 vaccine (dated by TCRdb to the early 2020s). Library construction relied on the immunoSEQ multiplex PCR assay. Here the immuneACCESS table is served through TCRdb, limited to in-frame sequences with V and J called. Missing clones are a known gap in these copies; in checked studies unresolved V genes cover under half, and the rest lacks a known reason. This sample holds about 160,000 clones; roughly nine tenths were observed only once. The ten top clones hold around 4.6% of the sample. The sample's time point, from its label and the paper: baseline before first vaccination. Explained via the paper, the treatment or condition label denotes: meningococcal conjugate vaccine given as trial control. Sequenced material: peripheral blood, taken on day 0 of MenACWY control vaccination. Every receptor here comes from an adult in good health.

The rearrangement joins TRBV21-1 to TRBJ2-7; the table gives TRBD2 as D, unverified against the DNA. TRBV21-1 is annotated as a pseudogene. CDR3 length: 19 amino acids. In nucleotides, the CDR3 is TGTGCCAGCAGCTCTAAAGAAAATACGCTGGCGGGACCGACCTACGAGCAGTACTTC. This sequence encodes CASSSKENTLAGPTYEQYF.

The rearrangement joins TRBV21-1 to TRBJ1-1; the table's D call, TRBD1, has no DNA check behind it. TRBV21-1 is assigned pseudogene status. This CDR3 has 15 residues. CDR3 nucleotides: TGTGCCAGCAGCAAAATACGCCAGGGGTATTCTGAAGCTTTCTTT. Translating gives CASSKIRQGYSEAFF.

V gene TRBV4-1 combines with J gene TRBJ2-7, with 7 bases aligning to TRBD2. This CDR3 region has 14 residues. With V trimmed by 5 bases and J by 3 bases, 7 bases remained unmatched. Germline lookup yields CDR1 MGHRA and CDR2 YSYEKL. CDR3 region: CASSFGRTSYEQYF. In DNA, the CDR3 is TGCGCCAGCAGCTTCGGAAGGACTAGCTACGAGCAGTACTTC.

The chain carries TRBV7-9 and TRBJ1-3; D remains unclear. Trimming cost V 2 bases and J 4 bases, with 12 bases left between them. The CDR3 runs 15 residues. Looked up from germline, CDR1 is SEHNR and CDR2 is FQNEAQ (reference sequence). The chain's CDR3 is CASSLLPVTGNTIYF. Written as DNA, the CDR3 is TGTGCCAGCAGCTTATTACCTGTAACGGGAAACACCATATATTTT.

V and J are TRBV27 and TRBJ2-6; D not resolved. There are 15 residues in the CDR3. Germline lookup yields CDR1 MNHEY and CDR2 SMNVEV (reference sequence). Between the trimmed V and J ends, which lost 3 bases and 2 bases, there was a span of 8 bases. CDR3 sequence reads: CASSFGQAGANVLTF. CDR3 bases: TGTGCCAGCAGTTTCGGGCAGGCTGGGGCCAACGTCCTGACTTTC.

This clone was counted once. This chain connects TRBV2 to TRBJ1-5, with 9 bases that match TRBD1. The CDR3 runs 15 residues. With V trimmed by 6 bases and J by 1 base, 4 bases remained unmatched. Germline V gene lookup returns CDR1 SNHLY and CDR2 FYNNEI. The CDR3 spells CASRAGQGSNQPQHF. The CDR3 nucleotides read TGTGCCAGCAGGGCTGGACAGGGGAGCAATCAGCCCCAGCATTTT.

The sample holds one count of this clone. The chain couples TRBV11-3 to TRBJ1-6; 10 positions match TRBD1. Germline trimming cut 3 bases from V and 6 bases from J; bases unmatched to any gene: 14. CDR3 length: 19 residues. Germline loops: CDR1 SGHNT, CDR2 YENEEA. The CDR3 protein is CASSLGIRQGAVGNSPLHF. In DNA, the CDR3 is TGTGCCAGCAGCTTGGGGATTCGACAGGGGGCCGTGGGTAATTCACCCCTCCACTTT.

The chain carries TRBV19 and TRBJ2-4; tentatively, D is TRBD1 or TRBD2 (5 bases each). This CDR3 contains 13 residues. CDR1 and CDR2 (germline): LNHDA, SQIVND (reference sequence). Trimming left V 10 bases short and J 9 bases short, with 19 bases between. The CDR3 coding sequence is TGTGCCACTAAGAATTGGGGGAATGGCATTCAGTACTTC. It codes for CATKNWGNGIQYF. The variable domain in full, with the rest retrieved from reference TRBV19 and TRBJ2-4, is DGGITQSPKYLFRKEGQNVTLSCEQNLNHDAMYWYRQDPGQGLRLIYYSQIVNDFQKGDIAEGYSVSREKKESFPLTVTSAQKNPTAFYLCATKNWGNGIQYFGAGTRLSVL.

In this sample, this clone turned up once. The V call is TRBV19, the J call TRBJ2-1, with 7 bases aligning to TRBD2. The ends lost 6 bases at V and 10 bases at J; junction bases unmatched: 15. The germline V gene has CDR1 LNHDA and CDR2 SQIVND (reference sequence). This CDR3 contains 15 residues. Here the CDR3 DNA reads TGTGCCAGTAGAGGTTATAGGGGAGGGGTCTTCGAGCAGTTCTTC. This gives the protein CASRGYRGGVFEQFF. Full variable domain (rest looked up from reference TRBV19 and TRBJ2-1): DGGITQSPKYLFRKEGQNVTLSCEQNLNHDAMYWYRQDPGQGLRLIYYSQIVNDFQKGDIAEGYSVSREKKESFPLTVTSAQKNPTAFYLCASRGYRGGVFEQFFGPGTRLTVL.

The chain combines TRBV6-1 with TRBJ2-3; 7 nucleotides align to TRBD2. There are 17 residues in the CDR3. Germline loops: CDR1 MNHNS, CDR2 SASEGT. The junction had 11 bases not matched to a gene; V was cut back by 3 bases and J by 2 bases. The CDR3 coding sequence is TGTGCCAGCAGTGATTTCCCGGGAGGCACCCCCACAGATACGCAGTATTTT. This encodes CASSDFPGGTPTDTQYF.

The V call is TRBV5-4, the J call TRBJ2-2, with no clear D. CDR3 length equals 15 residues. The germline CDR1 and CDR2 sequences are SGHNT and YYREEE (reference sequence). Trimming removed 4 bases at V and 7 bases at J, with 17 bases between. The CDR3 DNA reads as TGTGCCAGCAGCCGAAATTCCGCCTCGGACGGGGAGCTGTTTTTT. Protein sequence: CASSRNSASDGELFF.

The rearrangement links TRBV2 to TRBJ2-7; 7 positions match TRBD1. The CDR3 extends over 16 amino acids. Unmatched junction bases numbered 6, after V lost 0 bases and J lost 1 base. Per the germline V gene, CDR1 is SNHLY and CDR2 is FYNNEI. CDR3 protein: CASSEATGTTSYEQYF. In DNA form, the CDR3 reads TGTGCCAGCAGTGAAGCGACAGGGACGACTTCCTACGAGCAGTACTTC.

The chain recombines TRBV12-5 with TRBJ2-2; 9 bases fit TRBD1. This CDR3 spans 14 amino acids. The V segment lost 6 bases and the J segment 5 bases; nucleotides outside the gene matches: 4. Germline V gene data show CDR1 as LGHNT and CDR2 as FRNRAP. In DNA, the CDR3 is TGTGCTAGTGGGCTACAGGGGGCAACCGGGGAGCTGTTTTTT. Translating it yields CASGLQGATGELFF.

The rearrangement joins TRBV18 to TRBJ2-7, with no clear D. Germline values: CDR1 KGHSH, CDR2 LQKENI. The germline V and J ends were trimmed by 3 bases and 0 bases, with 9 bases remaining between them. CDR3 length equals 14 residues. The chain's CDR3 is CASSPILGSYEQYF. The CDR3 region has the DNA TGTGCCAGCTCACCGATTTTAGGCTCCTACGAGCAGTACTTC. Complete variable domain (other parts from reference TRBV18 and TRBJ2-7): NAGVMQNPRHLVRRRGQEARLRCSPMKGHSHVYWYRQLPEEGLKFMVYLQKENIIDESGMPKERFSAEFPKEGPSILRIQQVVRGDSAAYFCASSPILGSYEQYFGPGTRLTVT.

CDR3 DNA: TGCGCCAGCAGCGGCGAAGGTTCTACTAATGAAAAACTGTTTTTT. Amino acid sequence: CASSGEGSTNEKLFF. The V call is TRBV5-1, the J call TRBJ1-4; D remains ambiguous. Trimming cost V 4 bases and J 2 bases, with 12 bases left between them. The CDR3 is 15 residues long. CDR1 is SGHRS and CDR2 is YFSETQ in the germline V gene.

The CDR3 loop is CASSSLWGATDTQYF. DNA for the CDR3: TGTGCCAGCAGTTCCCTGTGGGGGGCCACAGATACGCAGTATTTT. The chain uses TRBV27 and TRBJ2-3; D may correspond to TRBD1 or TRBD2 (6 bases each). CDR3 length equals 15 residues. CDR1 and CDR2 (germline): MNHEY, SMNVEV (reference sequence). The V and J ends lost 4 bases and 2 bases respectively, with 13 bases between them.

The chain has TRBV7-9 and TRBJ1-5; weak D call: TRBD1 (5 bases). The CDR3 is made up of 15 amino acids. Germline CDR1 reads SEHNR; CDR2 reads FQNEAQ (reference sequence). V was cut by 5 bases and J by 4 bases, with 15 bases left in between. CDR3 residues: CASSHQGDSNQPQHF. The DNA for the CDR3 is TGTGCCAGCAGCCATCAGGGAGACTCAAATCAGCCCCAGCATTTT. The whole variable domain, filled in from reference TRBV7-9 and TRBJ1-5, reads DTGVSQNPRHKITKRGQNVTFRCDPISEHNRLYWYRQTLGQGPEFLTYFQNEAQLEKSRLLSDRFSAERPKGSFSTLEIQRTEQGDSAMYLCASSHQGDSNQPQHFGDGTRLSIL.

The chain employs TRBV18 and TRBJ1-2; D gene ambiguous. Germline values: CDR1 KGHSH, CDR2 LQKENI. Trimming shortened V by 3 bases and J by 8 bases, and 19 bases separated the two germline ends. The length of the CDR3 is 15 residues. The CDR3 protein is CASSPQHAKPLGYTF. The CDR3 DNA sequence: TGTGCCAGCTCACCTCAGCACGCCAAGCCCTTAGGCTACACCTTC.

CDR3 coding DNA: TGTGCCACCACCGGGACAGGGGACTATAATTCACCCCTCCACTTT. It codes for CATTGTGDYNSPLHF. The chain carries TRBV15 and TRBJ1-6; TRBD1 aligns across 10 bases. This CDR3 has 15 residues. CDR1 and CDR2 from the germline V gene are LNHNV and YYDKDF (reference sequence). The V gene end was trimmed by 7 bases and the J gene end by 3 bases; junction bases not matched to a gene: 3. Full variable domain (missing parts from reference TRBV15 and TRBJ1-6): DAMVIQNPRYQVTQFGKPVTLSCSQTLNHNVMYWYQQKSSQAPKLLFHYYDKDFNNEADTPDNFQSRRPNTSFCFLDIRSPGLGDTAMYLCATTGTGDYNSPLHFGNGTRLTVT.

This chain links TRBV11-2 with TRBJ2-7; D is ambiguous. The germline gives CDR1 SGHAT, CDR2 FQNNGV. CDR3 size: 14 residues. Trimming cost V 3 bases and J 5 bases, with 14 bases left between them. CDR3 nucleotides: TGTGCCAGCAGCTTTACTTCTTTCCGGGACGAGCAGTACTTC. Translating it yields CASSFTSFRDEQYF.

The rearrangement links TRBV10-3 to TRBJ2-2; D perhaps matches TRBD1 (6 bases). Germline-derived CDR1 and CDR2 are ENHRY and SYGVKD. V lost 5 bases and J lost 6, with 13 bases in between. The CDR3 runs to 14 residues. CDR3 in DNA: TGTGCCATCAGTCCGACAGGCGCCCCCGGGGAGCTGTTTTTT. It yields the protein CAISPTGAPGELFF.

The chain combines TRBV3-1 (or the pseudogene TRBV3-2) with TRBJ2-7; D is undetermined. V gave up 3 bases and J gave up 6 bases, with 9 bases separating them. Germline V gene lookup returns CDR1 LGHDT and CDR2 YNNKEL (reference sequence). The CDR3 has 12 amino acids. CDR3 nucleotides: TGTGCCAGCAGCCATGCCGACTTCGAGCAGTACTTC. Translation gives CASSHADFEQYF.

CDR3 nucleotides: TGTGCCAGCAATTCCGGGGGGGATGAAAAACTGTTTTTT. Amino acids: CASNSGGDEKLFF. The rearrangement uses TRBV5-6 and TRBJ1-4; a possible D gene is TRBD1 (5 bases). Trimming removed 6 bases at V and 6 bases at J, with 12 bases between. The germline V gene encodes CDR1 SGHDT and CDR2 YYEEEE. The CDR3 contains 13 residues. The whole variable domain, filled in from reference TRBV5-6 and TRBJ1-4, reads DAGVTQSPTHLIKTRGQQVTLRCSPKSGHDTVSWYQQALGQGPQFIFQYYEEEERQRGNFPDRFSGHQFPNYSSELNVNALLLGDSALYLCASNSGGDEKLFFGSGTQLSVL.

V usage is TRBV2 and J usage is TRBJ2-5; D is perhaps TRBD1 or TRBD2 (5 bases each). The V end lost 6 bases, the J end lost 2 bases, and 22 bases lay between the germline ends. The CDR3 consists of 17 residues. CDR1 SNHLY and CDR2 FYNNEI come from the germline V gene. CDR3 nucleotide sequence: TGTGCCAGCAGCAACGGTCGGGCCAGAGGGGCACAAGAGACCCAGTACTTC. Protein: CASSNGRARGAQETQYF.

The V gene is TRBV27, the J gene TRBJ1-3; D possibly corresponds to TRBD1 (5 bases). Germline loops: CDR1 MNHEY, CDR2 SMNVEV (reference sequence). The length of the CDR3 is 16 residues. The V and J ends lost 4 bases and 0 bases respectively, with 13 bases between them. DNA for the CDR3: TGTGCCAGCAGTTCGAGATGGGACCTCTCTGGAAACACCATATATTTT. As protein: CASSSRWDLSGNTIYF.

This rearrangement joins TRBV9 to TRBJ1-3; no reliable D call. CDR3 size: 14 residues. The V and J ends lost 7 bases and 2 bases respectively, with 13 bases between them. Germline values: CDR1 SGDLS, CDR2 YYNGEE. CDR3 in DNA: TGTGCCAGCGGTATGTGGAGGACTGGAAACACCATATATTTT. It is translated as CASGMWRTGNTIYF.

The chain couples TRBV27 to TRBJ1-6, with 11 bases that match TRBD1. J lost 8 bases, V lost 4 bases, and 13 bases had no gene match. This CDR3 region has 18 residues. CDR1 and CDR2 (germline): MNHEY, SMNVEV (reference sequence). The chain's CDR3 is CASSSGRTGGVKDSPLHF. CDR3 in DNA: TGTGCCAGCAGTTCTGGACGGACAGGGGGCGTGAAAGATTCACCCCTCCACTTT.